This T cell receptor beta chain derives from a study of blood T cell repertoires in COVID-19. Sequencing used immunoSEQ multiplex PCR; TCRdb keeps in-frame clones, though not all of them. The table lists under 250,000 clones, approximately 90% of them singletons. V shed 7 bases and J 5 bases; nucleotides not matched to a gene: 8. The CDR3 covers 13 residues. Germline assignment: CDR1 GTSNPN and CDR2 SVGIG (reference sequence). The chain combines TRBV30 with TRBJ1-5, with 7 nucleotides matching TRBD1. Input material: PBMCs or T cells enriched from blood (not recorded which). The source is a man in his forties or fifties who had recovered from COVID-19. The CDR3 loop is CALGDRADQPQHF. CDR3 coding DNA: TGTGCCTTAGGAGACAGGGCAGATCAGCCCCAGCATTTT.